A single sample gave rise to the 20 T cell receptor beta chains below, sequenced in a study of beta chain features in type 1 diabetes. Of the isolated RNA, all was reverse transcribed, and so the sequenced material was expressed TCRB transcripts. The protocol was immunoSEQ multiplex PCR, while the TCRdb copy is restricted to in-frame clones and leaves out a portion. The sample includes 250,000 to 350,000 clones, 14% seen only once; the top ten take 5.5% to 7.5%. The specimen was central memory CD4+ T cells from blood. These receptors all come from a man aged 25 to 45 in good health.

This clone has just a few counts. V gene TRBV6-1 combines with J gene TRBJ2-5; a weak D match, TRBD1 (5 bases). Germline CDR1 and CDR2: MNHNS and SASEGT. The CDR3 is 13 amino acids. Trimming took off 7 bases at V and 3 bases at J, with 12 bases between the two ends. The CDR3 DNA follows: TGTGCCAGCAAAGGGCCAGGGAAAGAGACCCAGTACTTC. As protein: CASKGPGKETQYF.

This clone was seen a few times. The chain employs TRBV9 and TRBJ2-1; D not certain. Trimming removed 0 bases at V and 10 bases at J, with 17 bases between. The length of the CDR3 is 15 residues. CDR1 and CDR2 from the germline V gene are SGDLS and YYNGEE. CDR3 loop: CASSVAGDVLGEQFF. The CDR3 DNA follows: TGTGCCAGCAGCGTAGCTGGCGATGTGCTTGGGGAGCAGTTCTTC.

CDR3 residues: CASSGTGYGYTF. DNA of the CDR3: TGTGCTAGTTCCGGGACAGGGTATGGCTACACCTTC. The chain recombines TRBV12-5 with TRBJ1-2, with TRBD1 identical over 9 bases. Germline V gene data show CDR1 as LGHNT and CDR2 as FRNRAP. Trimming cost V 8 bases and J 5 bases; bases outside gene matches: 3. This CDR3 is built from 12 residues.

This clone was detected a few times. The chain links TRBV2 to TRBJ2-3; 10 bases match TRBD2. The CDR3 extends over 12 amino acids. Looked up from germline, CDR1 is SNHLY and CDR2 is FYNNEI. V trimming: 7 bases; J trimming: 12 bases; junction bases outside the gene matches: 7. Written as DNA, the CDR3 is TGTGCCAGCACTAGCGGGAGTAGGACCCAGTATTTT. Protein: CASTSGSRTQYF.

With respect to this clone: The same CDR3 can be traced to other DNA sequences in this sample. The J gene is TRBJ1-5, the V gene TRBV5-1, with TRBD1 identical over 8 bases. CDR3 length equals 15 residues. Germline assignment: CDR1 SGHRS and CDR2 YFSETQ. J was trimmed by 4 bases and V by 2 bases; bases with no gene match: 5. CDR3 residues: CASSLTGQGNQPQHF. In DNA, the CDR3 is TGCGCCAGCAGCTTAACCGGACAGGGAAATCAGCCCCAGCATTTT.

The rearrangement links TRBV6-1 to TRBJ1-2; D uncertain. V dropped 3 bases and J dropped 4 bases, with 15 bases sitting between them. The CDR3 contains 15 residues. CDR1 and CDR2 (germline): MNHNS, SASEGT. CDR3 loop: CASSDPGKFGYGYTF. The DNA of the CDR3 is TGTGCCAGCAGTGACCCGGGGAAGTTCGGCTATGGCTACACCTTC.

The chain carries TRBV6-5 and TRBJ2-3; no firm D call. Germline CDR1 reads MNHEY; CDR2 reads SVGAGI. Trimming cost V 5 bases and J 4 bases, with 13 bases left between them. This CDR3 spans 14 amino acids. CDR3 sequence (DNA): TGTGCCAGCAGTATGGCTATTACTTCAGATACGCAGTATTTT. The encoded protein is CASSMAITSDTQYF.

The J gene is TRBJ2-6, the V gene TRBV7-8; 9 bases are a match to TRBD1. The CDR3 sequence is 16 residues long. V shed 5 bases and J 3 bases; nucleotides not matched to a gene: 5. Germline loops: CDR1 SGHVS, CDR2 FQNEAQ. CDR3 bases: TGTGCCAGCAGCCCAAGGACAGGGGTTGGGGCCAACGTCCTGACTTTC. This gives the protein CASSPRTGVGANVLTF.

V is TRBV5-6 and J is TRBJ2-1; D tentatively fits TRBD1 or TRBD2 (5 bases each). V lost 2 bases and J lost 4, with 19 bases in between. Per the germline V gene, CDR1 is SGHDT and CDR2 is YYEEEE. The CDR3 covers 17 residues. The CDR3 DNA sequence: TGTGCCAGCAGCTTACAATCTGGGACGCACCTTTACAATGAGCAGTTCTTC. Translation gives CASSLQSGTHLYNEQFF.

The rearrangement uses TRBV27 and TRBJ1-5; D ambiguous. The V end was cut by 6 bases, the J end by 2 bases, with 17 bases between. Germline assignment: CDR1 MNHEY and CDR2 SMNVEV (reference sequence). The CDR3 is made up of 16 amino acids. CDR3 sequence: CASRGLPSWGNQPQHF. CDR3 nucleotide sequence: TGTGCCAGCAGAGGCTTGCCCTCGTGGGGCAATCAGCCCCAGCATTTT.

As regards this clone: Other nucleotide sequences from this sample produce the same CDR3. DNA for the CDR3: TGTGCCAGCAGTCTAGGAACCGGGGAGCTGTTTTTT. It is translated as CASSLGTGELFF. V gene TRBV7-7 combines with J gene TRBJ2-2, with D unresolved. V was clipped by 6 bases and J by 5 bases, with 7 bases between them. CDR1 is SSHAT and CDR2 is FNYEAQ in the germline V gene (reference sequence). This CDR3 region has 12 residues.

This clone appeared a few times. The rearrangement links TRBV9 to TRBJ1-3, with unresolved D. The length of the CDR3 is 15 residues. From germline, CDR1 is SGDLS and CDR2 YYNGEE. Trimming removed 2 bases at V and 1 base at J, with 10 bases between. CDR3 DNA sequence: TGTGCCAGCAGCGTGGCCGTCGGGTCTGGAAACACCATATATTTT. It encodes CASSVAVGSGNTIYF.

V gene TRBV2 combines with J gene TRBJ1-6, with D perhaps TRBD1 (5 bases). Germline V gene sequence: CDR1 SNHLY, CDR2 FYNNEI. The length of the CDR3 is 14 residues. Trimming removed 6 bases from V and 10 bases from J, with 16 bases in between. CDR3 bases: TGTGCCAGCAGGAGGGGTTCGGGTGGATCACCCCTCCACTTT. Translating gives CASRRGSGGSPLHF.

This clone showed up just a few times. The chain recombines TRBV6-6 with TRBJ2-7, with D possibly being TRBD2 (5 bases). The CDR3 is 14 amino acids. The germline V gene has CDR1 MNHNY and CDR2 SVGAGI (reference sequence). V lost 1 base, J lost 3 bases, and 10 bases lay in between. As DNA, the CDR3 is TGTGCCAGCAGTTACTTGCGGCGGGTCTACGAGCAGTACTTC. Translating it yields CASSYLRRVYEQYF.

This clone was recorded a few times. CDR3 amino acids: CASSTRQGVHGYTF. The DNA for the CDR3 is TGTGCCAGCAGTACCAGACAGGGAGTCCATGGCTACACCTTC. The V gene is TRBV6-5, the J gene TRBJ1-2; TRBD1 aligns across 7 bases. Germline V CDR1 and CDR2: MNHEY, SVGAGI. V lost 5 bases and J lost 6; bases outside the gene matches: 9. The CDR3 contains 14 residues.

This chain links TRBV7-2 with TRBJ2-7, with TRBD1 identical over 10 bases. Germline CDR1 and CDR2: SGHTA and FQGNSA. V lost 7 bases to trimming and J lost 4 bases; unmatched junction nucleotides: 10. This CDR3 has 15 amino acids. CDR3 sequence (DNA): TGTGCCAGCACCTTCTCCCCGGGACAGGGGTACGAGCAGTACTTC. Protein: CASTFSPGQGYEQYF.

CDR3 sequence: CASRDSTGELFF. The CDR3, as DNA: TGTGCCAGCAGGGACAGCACCGGGGAGCTGTTTTTT. The chain links TRBV6-6 to TRBJ2-2, with TRBD1 as a possible D gene (6 bases). The germline CDR1 and CDR2 sequences are MNHNY and SVGAGI (reference sequence). V was pared by 6 bases and J by 4 bases, with 6 bases between. The CDR3 contains 12 residues.

This clone was observed a few times. The V call is TRBV6-4, the J call TRBJ2-1, with 10 positions matching TRBD2. Losses at the gene ends were 8 bases for V and 5 bases for J; bases not matched to a gene: 6. There are 14 residues in the CDR3. Per the germline V gene, CDR1 is MRHNA and CDR2 is SNTAGT. For the CDR3, the DNA is TGTGCCAGCGGTAATAGCGGGGGGAACAATGAGCAGTTCTTC. It yields the protein CASGNSGGNNEQFF.

For this clone: Other DNA sequences in the same sample also yield this CDR3. CDR3 residues: CASSLTGGTEAFF. CDR3 bases: TGTGCCAGCAGCCTGACAGGGGGCACTGAAGCTTTCTTT. The J gene is TRBJ1-1, the V gene TRBV7-2, with 9 bases fitting TRBD1. CDR1 and CDR2 from the germline V gene are SGHTA and FQGNSA. The CDR3 contains 13 residues. Trimming cost V 5 bases and J 4 bases; bases outside gene matches: 2.

The chain couples TRBV6-6 to TRBJ1-5; D might be TRBD1 (5 bases). Looked up from germline, CDR1 is MNHNY and CDR2 is SVGAGI (reference sequence). Trimming cost V 5 bases and J 4 bases, with 6 bases left between them. This CDR3 has 12 residues. CDR3 amino acids: CASSRQNQPQHF. CDR3 in DNA: TGTGCCAGCAGTCGACAGAATCAGCCCCAGCATTTT.